This TCR beta chain emerged from a study of blood T cell repertoires in COVID-19. Here immunoSEQ multiplex PCR was the method, and the copy in TCRdb shows in-frame clones only, minus some. Among hundreds of thousands of clones, roughly 90% were seen once, and the ten largest hold just under 1%. The CDR3 runs to 12 residues. Germline values: CDR1 SQVTM, CDR2 ANQGSEA. Trimming stripped 7 bases from V and 4 bases from J, with 12 bases between. The chain recombines TRBV29-1 with TRBJ2-3; D is unresolved. The clonotype originates from a woman in her thirties who had recovered from COVID-19. Material: PBMCs or T cells enriched from blood (not recorded which). The DNA for the CDR3 is TGCAGCGGGGCCTTGGTCGCAGATACGCAGTATTTT. Protein: CSGALVADTQYF.